One and the same sample provided the 4 T cell receptor beta chains below, sequenced in a study of T cell responses to AZD1222 COVID-19 vaccine. The assay was immunoSEQ multiplex PCR, and TCRdb's table has in-frame clones only and misses some. The sample contains around 130,000 clones, 91% of which appear only once. The material was peripheral blood, obtained on day 0 of AZD1222 vaccination. The receptors were sampled from an adult in good health.

The rearrangement links TRBV5-4 to TRBJ1-2, with D possibly being TRBD1 (5 bases). This CDR3 comprises 15 residues. CDR1 is SGHNT and CDR2 is YYREEE in the germline V gene (reference sequence). V was pared by 0 bases and J by 0 bases, with 9 bases between. CDR3 nucleotide sequence: TGTGCCAGCAGCTTGGTCGGGGGGGCTAACTATGGCTACACCTTC. Its translation is CASSLVGGANYGYTF.

This chain connects TRBV5-5 to TRBJ1-5, with D possibly matching TRBD1 (6 bases). This CDR3 spans 15 amino acids. V was cut by 4 bases and J by 5 bases, with 16 bases left in between. Per germline, CDR1 SGHKS and CDR2 YYEKEE (reference sequence). The CDR3 protein is CASSPDSFGYQPQHF. CDR3 DNA sequence: TGTGCCAGCAGCCCGGACAGCTTCGGTTATCAGCCCCAGCATTTT.

The J gene is TRBJ2-1, the V gene TRBV19; TRBD1 might be the D (5 bases). In germline, CDR1 is LNHDA, CDR2 SQIVND (reference sequence). This CDR3 comprises 14 residues. V dropped 2 bases and J dropped 8 bases, with 13 bases sitting between them. The CDR3 sequence is CASSIRGPRDEQFF. The CDR3 coding sequence is TGTGCCAGTAGTATAAGGGGCCCCCGGGATGAGCAGTTCTTC. The complete variable domain, with remaining parts taken from reference TRBV19 and TRBJ2-1, reads DGGITQSPKYLFRKEGQNVTLSCEQNLNHDAMYWYRQDPGQGLRLIYYSQIVNDFQKGDIAEGYSVSREKKESFPLTVTSAQKNPTAFYLCASSIRGPRDEQFFGPGTRLTVL.

This chain connects TRBV7-2 to TRBJ2-2; TRBD1 agrees at 7 bases. CDR3 length: 13 amino acids. V was pared by 6 bases and J by 7 bases, with 5 bases of the junction left unmatched. Per germline, CDR1 SGHTA and CDR2 FQGNSA. CDR3 DNA sequence: TGTGCCAGCAGGCAAGGGGGCAACGGGGAGCTGTTTTTT. This sequence encodes CASRQGGNGELFF. The full variable domain, completed using reference TRBV7-2 and TRBJ2-2, is GAGVSQSPSNKVTEKGKDVELRCDPISGHTALYWYRQSLGQGLEFLIYFQGNSAPDKSGLPSDRFSAERTGGSVSTLTIQRTQQEDSAVYLCASRQGGNGELFFGEGSRLTVL.